The entry below gives a single TCR beta chain sequence along with its context. The data were produced by immunoSEQ multiplex PCR, yet TCRdb's version contains in-frame clones alone and is incomplete. The profile shows 75,000 to 90,000 clones, 89% of them singletons. The record originates from a study of control samples from healthy donors and cancer patients. The receptor was isolated from a woman aged 45-60 years with colorectal cancer. The material sequenced was PBMCs.

CDR3 residues: CASSVGTPRTYLGTYEQYV. The DNA for the CDR3 is TGTGCCAGTAGTGTCGGAACTCCCAGGACCTACCTTGGAACCTACGAGCAGTACGTC. The chain uses TRBV19 and TRBJ2-7; the D is unclear. Trimming shortened V by 5 bases and J by 2 bases, and 28 bases separated the two germline ends. CDR1 and CDR2 from the germline V gene are LNHDA and SQIVND (reference sequence). This CDR3 comprises 19 residues.